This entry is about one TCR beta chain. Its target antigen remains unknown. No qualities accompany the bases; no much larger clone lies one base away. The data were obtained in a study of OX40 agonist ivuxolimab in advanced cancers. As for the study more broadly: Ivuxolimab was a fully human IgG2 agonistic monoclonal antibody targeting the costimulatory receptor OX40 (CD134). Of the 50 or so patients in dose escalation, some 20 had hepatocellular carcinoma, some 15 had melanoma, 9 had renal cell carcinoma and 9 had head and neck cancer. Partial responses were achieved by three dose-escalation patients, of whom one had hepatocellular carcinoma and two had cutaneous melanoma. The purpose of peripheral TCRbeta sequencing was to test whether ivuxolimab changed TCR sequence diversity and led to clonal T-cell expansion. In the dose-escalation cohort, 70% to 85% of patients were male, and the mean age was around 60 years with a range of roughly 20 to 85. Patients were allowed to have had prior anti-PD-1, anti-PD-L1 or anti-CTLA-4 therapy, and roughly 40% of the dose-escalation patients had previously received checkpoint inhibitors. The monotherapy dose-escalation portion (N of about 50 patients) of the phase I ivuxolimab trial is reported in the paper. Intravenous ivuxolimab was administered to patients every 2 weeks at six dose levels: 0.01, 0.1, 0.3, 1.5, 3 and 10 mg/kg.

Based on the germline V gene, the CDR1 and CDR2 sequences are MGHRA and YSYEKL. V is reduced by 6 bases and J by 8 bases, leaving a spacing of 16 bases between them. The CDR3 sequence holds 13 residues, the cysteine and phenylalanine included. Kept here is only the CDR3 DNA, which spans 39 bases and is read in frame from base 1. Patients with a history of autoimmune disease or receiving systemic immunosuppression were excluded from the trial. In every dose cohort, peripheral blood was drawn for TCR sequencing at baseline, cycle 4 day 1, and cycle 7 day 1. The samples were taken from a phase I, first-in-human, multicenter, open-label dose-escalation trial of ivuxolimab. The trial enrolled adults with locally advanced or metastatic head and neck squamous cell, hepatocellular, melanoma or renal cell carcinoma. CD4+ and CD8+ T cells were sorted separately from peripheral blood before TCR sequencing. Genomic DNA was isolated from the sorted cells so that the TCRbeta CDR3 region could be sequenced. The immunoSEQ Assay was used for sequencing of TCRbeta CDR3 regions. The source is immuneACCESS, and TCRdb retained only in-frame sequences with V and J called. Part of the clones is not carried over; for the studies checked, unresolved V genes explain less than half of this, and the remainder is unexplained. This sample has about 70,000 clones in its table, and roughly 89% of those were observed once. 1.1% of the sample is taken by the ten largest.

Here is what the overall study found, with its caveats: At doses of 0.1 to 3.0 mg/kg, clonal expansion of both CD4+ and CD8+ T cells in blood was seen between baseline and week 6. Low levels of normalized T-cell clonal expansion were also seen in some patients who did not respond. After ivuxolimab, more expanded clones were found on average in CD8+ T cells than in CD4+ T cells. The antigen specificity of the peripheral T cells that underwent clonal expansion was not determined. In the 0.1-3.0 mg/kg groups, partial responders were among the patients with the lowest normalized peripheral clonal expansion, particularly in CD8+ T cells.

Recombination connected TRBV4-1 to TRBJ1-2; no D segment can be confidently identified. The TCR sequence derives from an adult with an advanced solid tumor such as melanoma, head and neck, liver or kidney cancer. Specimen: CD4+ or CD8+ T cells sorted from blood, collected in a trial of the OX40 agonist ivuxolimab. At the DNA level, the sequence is TGCGCCAGCAGTCCGGACCTTGTGAGGGGCTACACCTTC. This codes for CASSPDLVRGYTF.